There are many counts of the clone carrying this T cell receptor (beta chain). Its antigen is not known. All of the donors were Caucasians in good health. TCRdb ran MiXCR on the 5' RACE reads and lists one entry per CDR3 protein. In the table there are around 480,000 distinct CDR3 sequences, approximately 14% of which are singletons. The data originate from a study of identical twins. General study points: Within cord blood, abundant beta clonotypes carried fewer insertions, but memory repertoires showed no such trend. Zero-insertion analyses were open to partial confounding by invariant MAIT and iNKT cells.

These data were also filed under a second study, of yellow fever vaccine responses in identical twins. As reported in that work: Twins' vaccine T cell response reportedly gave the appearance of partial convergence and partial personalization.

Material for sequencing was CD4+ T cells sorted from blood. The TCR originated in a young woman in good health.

The CDR3 region is CASSQRGQETQYF. CDR3 coding DNA: TGTGCCAGCAGCCAGCGGGGCCAAGAGACCCAGTACTTC. The chain recombines TRBV3-1 with TRBJ2-5, with D maybe TRBD2 (6 bases). From germline, CDR1 is LGHDT and CDR2 YNNKEL (reference sequence). CDR3 length: 13 amino acids. V lost 3 bases, J lost 1 base, and 6 bases lay in between.